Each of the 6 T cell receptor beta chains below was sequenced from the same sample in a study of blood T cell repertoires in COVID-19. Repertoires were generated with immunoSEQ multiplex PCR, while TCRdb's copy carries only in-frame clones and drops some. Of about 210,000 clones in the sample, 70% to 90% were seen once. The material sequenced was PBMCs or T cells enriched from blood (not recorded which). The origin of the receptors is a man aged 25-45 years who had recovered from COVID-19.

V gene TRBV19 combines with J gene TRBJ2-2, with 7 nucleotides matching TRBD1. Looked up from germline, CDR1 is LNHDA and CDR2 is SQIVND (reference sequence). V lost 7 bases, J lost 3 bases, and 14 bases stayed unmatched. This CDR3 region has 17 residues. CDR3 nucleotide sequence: TGTGCCAGTACCCCCCAAGGACGACAGGGTCACACCGGGGAGCTGTTTTTT. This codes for CASTPQGRQGHTGELFF.

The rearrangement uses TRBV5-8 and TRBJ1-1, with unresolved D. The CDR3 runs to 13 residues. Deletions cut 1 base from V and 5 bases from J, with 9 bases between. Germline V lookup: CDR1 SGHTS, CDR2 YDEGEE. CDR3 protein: CASSLSKWTEAFF. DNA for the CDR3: TGTGCCAGCAGCTTGTCTAAGTGGACTGAAGCTTTCTTT.

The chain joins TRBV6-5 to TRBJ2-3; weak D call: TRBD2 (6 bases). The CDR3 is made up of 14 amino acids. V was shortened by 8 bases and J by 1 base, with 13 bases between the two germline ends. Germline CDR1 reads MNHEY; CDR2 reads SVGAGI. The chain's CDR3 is CASRPRGGTDTQYF. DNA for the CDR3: TGTGCCAGCCGACCGCGGGGCGGCACAGATACGCAGTATTTT.

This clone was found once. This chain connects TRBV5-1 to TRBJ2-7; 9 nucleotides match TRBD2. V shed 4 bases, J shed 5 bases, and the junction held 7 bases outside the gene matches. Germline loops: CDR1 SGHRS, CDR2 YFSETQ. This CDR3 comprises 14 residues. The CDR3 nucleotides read TGCGCCAGCAGCCCCATTAGCGGGAGCGACGAGCAGTACTTC. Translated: CASSPISGSDEQYF.

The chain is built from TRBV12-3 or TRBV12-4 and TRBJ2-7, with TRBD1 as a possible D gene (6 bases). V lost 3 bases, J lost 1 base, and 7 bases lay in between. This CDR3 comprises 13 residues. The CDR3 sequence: CASSFGQSYEQYF. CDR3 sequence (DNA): TGTGCCAGCAGTTTCGGACAGTCCTACGAGCAGTACTTC.

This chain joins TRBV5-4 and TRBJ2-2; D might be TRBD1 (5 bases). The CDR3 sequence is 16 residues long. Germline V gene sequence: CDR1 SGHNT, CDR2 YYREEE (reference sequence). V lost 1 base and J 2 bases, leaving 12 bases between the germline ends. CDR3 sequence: CASSLHWTPNTGELFF. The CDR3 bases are TGTGCCAGCAGCTTGCACTGGACACCCAACACCGGGGAGCTGTTTTTT.